This T cell receptor (beta chain) was recorded in a study of T cell responses to AZD1222 COVID-19 vaccine. Libraries were prepared by immunoSEQ multiplex PCR; TCRdb keeps only in-frame clonotypes and omits some of them. The sample lists 190,000 or so clones; approximately 91% were seen once. As to this clone: Its matching antigen is unknown.

V shed 6 bases and J 13 bases; nucleotides not matched to a gene: 5. This CDR3 has 11 amino acids. Germline CDR1 is SNHLY and CDR2 is FYNNEI. Regarding the study as a whole: Only after the peak T cell response were repertoires sampled. Close to half of spike-specific TCRs reportedly recognize unmutated variant regions. Researchers report vaccine-associated CD4 TCRs spanning spike, with dominance at 160-218 and 743-854. Receipt of two AZD1222 doses was followed by a rise in Spike-specific TCR breadth and depth.

The material sequenced was peripheral blood, taken 28 days after the second AZD1222 dose. This chain joins TRBV2 and TRBJ2-3; 9 bases fit TRBD1. The receptor was isolated from an adult who received the AZD1222 COVID-19 vaccine. DNA of the CDR3: TGTGCCAGCAGGAGGACAGGGGACAAGTATTTT. Translation: CASRRTGDKYF.